Listed below are T cell receptor beta chains from one sample, sequenced in a study of cytomegalovirus exposure and HLA in healthy donors. Measured with immunoSEQ multiplex PCR; TCRdb has only the in-frame clones, and not every one. The repertoire consists of approximately 84,000 clones, with around 70% occurring once and the leading ten covering over 7.5%. Specimen: PBMCs. These receptors were obtained from a man in his forties in good health and CMV-seropositive. The CDR3 runs from the conserved cysteine through the conserved F or W.

v_call | cdr3_aa
TRBV21-1 | CASSARHRTSGVYEQYF
TRBV29-1 | CSVRGGDLRPYEQYF
TRBV2 | CASSDRRGGLYEQFF
TRBV6-1 | CASRRTGGSEQYF
TRBV4-1 | CASSQEGGAGNTIYF
TRBV7-8 | CASSQMGDSYEQYF
TRBV9 | CASSADSYNEQFF
TRBV7-2 | CASSLERNTEAFF
TRBV5-1 | CASRSNPWQGQGAYEQYF
TRBV19 | CASSIPGQGRDEAFF
TRBV5-1 | CASSTDGTATTQYF
TRBV7-6 | CASSLAGLAETQYF
TRBV28 | CASKYRRTGYEQYF
TRBV7-8 | CASSSSGTNVDEQFF
TRBV7-3 | CASSFTGRTDTQYF
TRBV2 | CASYRGSGANVLTF
TRBV28 | CASSLTQVTGELFF
TRBV6-1 | CASSEAQAGGEKLFF
TRBV5-1 | CASSEANNEQFF
TRBV30 | CAWRPPGVRANTEAFF
TRBV27 | CASSSITDTQYF
TRBV11-2 | CASSLVSLYEQYF
TRBV14 | CASSQETDPGGQPQHF
TRBV19 | CASSPSGVSGETQYF
TRBV19 | CASSLASQAQSYEQYF
TRBV10-2 | CASMQGVGGYGYTF
TRBV28 | CASSAAGDNEQYF
TRBV25-1 | CASSESQTGGAGELFF
TRBV28 | CASRSSLRGYTF
TRBV28 | CASSPMGAGELFF
TRBV5-5 | CASSWEQGSNQPQHF
TRBV18 | CASSPGGDETQYF
TRBV5-5 | CASSPLGGILPTGELFF
TRBV28 | CASSLAGTANTGELFF
TRBV7-2 | CASSFSAGAGRDTQYF
TRBV11-2 | CASSPTSGGPGDTQYF
TRBV5-4 | CASSSGTSGGASTDTQYF
TRBV28 | CASSLSTGELFF
TRBV6-1 | CASILSREAFF
TRBV5-6 | CASSPTGGDYGYTF
TRBV4-1 | CASSQEVQGRAEQYF
TRBV6-1 | CASSERGYANTGELFF
TRBV19 | CASTPRGNSYEQYF
TRBV28 | CASSSRGTQETQYF
TRBV10-3 | CAIRDRDGANVLTF
TRBV18 | CASSRQGGTEAFF